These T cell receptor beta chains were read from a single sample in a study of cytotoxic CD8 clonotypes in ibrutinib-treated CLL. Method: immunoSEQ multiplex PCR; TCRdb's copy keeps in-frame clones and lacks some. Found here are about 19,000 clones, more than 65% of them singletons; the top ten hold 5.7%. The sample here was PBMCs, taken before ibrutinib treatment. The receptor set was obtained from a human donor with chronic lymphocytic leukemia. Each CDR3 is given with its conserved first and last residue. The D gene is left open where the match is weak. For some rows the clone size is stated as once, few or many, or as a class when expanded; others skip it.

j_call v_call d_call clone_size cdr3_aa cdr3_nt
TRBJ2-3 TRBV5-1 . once CASGVRGADTQYF TGCGCCAGCGGGGTTCGCGGGGCAGATACGCAGTATTTT
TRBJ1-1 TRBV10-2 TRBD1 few CASIARDRGVPEAFF TGCGCCAGTATAGCCCGGGACAGGGGAGTTCCTGAAGCTTTCTTT
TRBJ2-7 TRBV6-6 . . CAHTQGAGGEQYF TGTGCCCACACTCAAGGGGCCGGCGGCGAGCAGTACTTC
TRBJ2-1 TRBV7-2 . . CASSLVPDRTNEQFF TGTGCCAGCAGCTTAGTCCCCGACCGGACCAATGAGCAGTTCTTC
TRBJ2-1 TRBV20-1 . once CSARVVREQFF TGCAGTGCTAGAGTGGTTCGAGAGCAGTTCTTC
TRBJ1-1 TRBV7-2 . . CASSLGYGTQNTEAFF TGTGCCAGCAGCTTAGGTTACGGGACACAGAACACTGAAGCTTTCTTT
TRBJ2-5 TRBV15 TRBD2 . CATSRDGREQETQYF TGTGCCACCAGCAGAGATGGGAGGGAGCAAGAGACCCAGTACTTC
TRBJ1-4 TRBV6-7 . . CASSCPVPRGNGATNEKLFF TGTGCCAGCAGTTGCCCTGTTCCCCGGGGGAACGGTGCAACTAATGAAAAACTGTTTTTT
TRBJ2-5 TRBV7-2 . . CASSPSGYQETQYF TGTGCCAGCAGCCCCTCGGGATATCAAGAGACCCAGTACTTC
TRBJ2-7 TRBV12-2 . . CASRLRGTRGVYEQYF TGTGCAAGTCGCTTAAGGGGGACAAGGGGGGTCTACGAGCAGTACTTC
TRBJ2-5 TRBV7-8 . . CASSLARTGEEETQYF TGTGCCAGCAGCTTAGCACGGACCGGAGAAGAAGAGACCCAGTACTTC
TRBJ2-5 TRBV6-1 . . CASSEVRGETQYF TGTGCCAGCAGTGAAGTTAGGGGGGAGACCCAGTACTTC
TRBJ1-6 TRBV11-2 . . CASKRSSSYNSPLHF TGTGCCAGCAAAAGGTCCAGCTCCTATAATTCACCCCTCCACTTT
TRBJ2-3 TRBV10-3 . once CAIRTSWRGDTQYF TGTGCCATCAGGACATCGTGGCGGGGCGATACGCAGTATTTT
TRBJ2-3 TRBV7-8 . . CASSLRRWGETDTQYF TGTGCCAGCAGCTTACGGCGCTGGGGGGAAACAGATACGCAGTATTTT
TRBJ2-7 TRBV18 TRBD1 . CASSLGTGPYEQYF TGTGCCAGCTCCCTCGGGACAGGGCCCTACGAGCAGTACTTC
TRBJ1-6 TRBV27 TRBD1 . CASSSAFGQGVNSPLHF TGTGCCAGCAGTTCCGCCTTTGGACAGGGAGTTAATTCACCCCTCCACTTT
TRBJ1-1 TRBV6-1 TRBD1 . CASSEERGTGNTEAFF TGTGCCAGCAGTGAAGAACGGGGGACAGGGAACACTGAAGCTTTCTTT
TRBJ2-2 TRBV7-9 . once CASSLIQNTGELFF TGTGCCAGCAGCTTAATTCAGAACACCGGGGAGCTGTTTTTT
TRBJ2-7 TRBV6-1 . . CASTPRGGYFYEQYF TGTGCCAGCACCCCACGTGGGGGATATTTCTACGAGCAGTACTTC
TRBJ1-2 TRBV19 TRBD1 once CASSPGQGDNYGYTF TGTGCCAGTAGTCCGGGACAGGGGGATAACTATGGCTACACCTTC
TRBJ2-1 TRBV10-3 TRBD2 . CAISTSGGERYEQFF TGTGCCATCAGTACTAGCGGGGGGGAGAGATATGAGCAGTTCTTC